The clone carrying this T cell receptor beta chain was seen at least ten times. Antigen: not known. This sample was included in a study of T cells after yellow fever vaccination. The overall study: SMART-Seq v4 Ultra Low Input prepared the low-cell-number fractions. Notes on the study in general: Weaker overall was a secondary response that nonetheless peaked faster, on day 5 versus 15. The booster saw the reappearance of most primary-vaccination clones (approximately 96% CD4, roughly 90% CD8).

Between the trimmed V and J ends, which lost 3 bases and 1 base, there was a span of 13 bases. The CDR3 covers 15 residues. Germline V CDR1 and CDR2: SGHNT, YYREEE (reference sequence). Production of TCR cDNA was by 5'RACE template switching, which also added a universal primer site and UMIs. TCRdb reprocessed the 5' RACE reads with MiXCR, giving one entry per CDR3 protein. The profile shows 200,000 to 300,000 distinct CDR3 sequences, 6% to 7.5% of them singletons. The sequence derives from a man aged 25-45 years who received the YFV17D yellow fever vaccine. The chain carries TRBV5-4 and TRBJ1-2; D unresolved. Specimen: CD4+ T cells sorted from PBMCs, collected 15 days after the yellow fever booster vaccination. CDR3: CASSSPGALNYGYTF. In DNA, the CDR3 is TGTGCCAGCAGCTCTCCAGGAGCCCTTAACTATGGCTACACCTTC.